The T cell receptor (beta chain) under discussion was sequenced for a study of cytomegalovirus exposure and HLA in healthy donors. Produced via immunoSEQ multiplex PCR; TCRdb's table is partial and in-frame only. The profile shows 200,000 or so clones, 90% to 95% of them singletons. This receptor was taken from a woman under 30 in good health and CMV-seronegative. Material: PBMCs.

The CDR3 nucleotides read TGTGCCAGCAGTGGATCCTTTGAGGATACGCAGTATTTT. This encodes CASSGSFEDTQYF. The V call is TRBV2, the J call TRBJ2-3; D gene ambiguous. The germline V gene encodes CDR1 SNHLY and CDR2 FYNNEI. V was cut by 4 bases and J by 6 bases, with 11 bases left in between. The CDR3 contains 13 residues.